This entry describes one T cell receptor (beta chain). Cohort assignment relied on participant-reported clinical history. Recovered status in Cohort 3 required two negative PCRs, clearance, or symptom resolution. This sample is part of a study of blood T cell repertoires in COVID-19. As handled by the study authors: Quantification of nucleated cells was approximated via reference gene primer amplification. Assay used: immunoSEQ multiplex PCR; TCRdb lists only in-frame clones, some missing. The DNA was the basis for D and trimming; V, J and clone size are from that table. Among under 200,000 clones, over 75% were seen once, and the ten largest hold 6.6%. This CDR3 contains 16 residues. V lost 4 bases to trimming and J lost 6 bases; unmatched junction nucleotides: 7. The germline gives CDR1 LNHDA, CDR2 SQIVND (reference sequence).

The sequence was obtained from a woman aged 45-59 years who had recovered from COVID-19. The chain employs TRBV19 and TRBJ2-2; TRBD2 aligns across 11 bases. The sequencing input was PBMCs or T cells enriched from blood (not recorded which). This CDR3 is CASSRLAGSLAGELFF. CDR3 bases: TGTGCCAGTAGTAGACTAGCGGGGAGTCTGGCCGGGGAGCTGTTTTTT.